What follows are 9 T cell receptor beta chains derived from one specimen sequenced in a study of blood T cell repertoires in COVID-19. Method: immunoSEQ multiplex PCR; TCRdb's copy keeps in-frame clones and lacks some. The sample gives 40,000 to 55,000 clones, 82% of which show up once; 11% to 15% is in the top ten. The material sequenced was peripheral blood. The origin of the receptors is a human donor with acute or convalescent COVID-19. The donor label of this sample is uncertain.

The chain employs TRBV18 and TRBJ1-1; 7 nucleotides agree with TRBD1. V lost 5 bases and J lost 3; bases outside the gene matches: 6. CDR3 length: 14 residues. Germline values: CDR1 KGHSH, CDR2 LQKENI. CDR3 DNA sequence: TGTGCCAGCTCAATAAGACAGGGCGACACTGAAGCTTTCTTT. Amino acid sequence: CASSIRQGDTEAFF.

The V and J genes are TRBV6-5 and TRBJ1-1; TRBD1 matches 7 bases. V lost 4 bases, J lost 6 bases, and 11 bases stayed unmatched. Germline lookup yields CDR1 MNHEY and CDR2 SVGAGI. This CDR3 has 15 residues. Here the CDR3 reads CASSWAGQFLSEAFF. Here the CDR3 DNA reads TGTGCCAGCAGTTGGGCGGGACAGTTTCTTTCTGAAGCTTTCTTT.

V and J are TRBV18 and TRBJ2-1, with 9 nucleotides matching TRBD2. Looked up from germline, CDR1 is KGHSH and CDR2 is LQKENI. The CDR3 consists of 19 residues. Losses at the gene ends were 5 bases for V and 4 bases for J; bases not matched to a gene: 18. CDR3 sequence (DNA): TGTGCCAGCTCAATAGGGACAAATAGAGCGGGAGGCGGATACAATGAGCAGTTCTTC. Protein sequence: CASSIGTNRAGGGYNEQFF.

The chain couples TRBV6-1 to TRBJ2-3; 10 bases are shared with TRBD2. Looked up from germline, CDR1 is MNHNS and CDR2 is SASEGT. The J segment lost 3 bases and the V segment lost 3 bases, leaving 9 bases of the junction unmatched. This CDR3 comprises 17 residues. For the CDR3, the DNA is TGTGCCAGCAGTGAGTCTTGGGTACTAGCGGGAACAGATACGCAGTATTTT. Residues: CASSESWVLAGTDTQYF.

The chain has TRBV5-1 and TRBJ2-3; D is uncertain. V lost 3 bases and J 2 bases, leaving 4 bases between the germline ends. Germline V gene data show CDR1 as SGHRS and CDR2 as YFSETQ. The CDR3 spans 12 residues. CDR3 sequence (DNA): TGCGCCAGCAGCTCAAACACAGATACGCAGTATTTT. It codes for CASSSNTDTQYF.

This clone appeared once. The chain links TRBV6-5 to TRBJ1-2, with no clear D. This CDR3 contains 12 residues. V was cut by 7 bases and J by 8 bases, with 14 bases left in between. The germline V gene encodes CDR1 MNHEY and CDR2 SVGAGI. In nucleotides, the CDR3 is TGTGCCAGCACCGATCGGGTTGGGGGCTACACCTTC. Protein sequence: CASTDRVGGYTF.

The rearrangement links TRBV6-5 to TRBJ2-1; a possible D gene is TRBD2 (5 bases). The CDR3 consists of 15 residues. In germline, CDR1 is MNHEY, CDR2 SVGAGI. Trimming removed 5 bases from V and 4 bases from J, with 15 bases in between. The CDR3 coding sequence is TGTGCCAGCAGTCGGACTCCCTACTCGTACAATGAGCAGTTCTTC. Translating gives CASSRTPYSYNEQFF.

This clone was seen only a few times. This rearrangement joins TRBV14 to TRBJ2-7, with 12 bases fitting TRBD1. The CDR3 loop spans 13 amino acids. The germline CDR1 and CDR2 sequences are SGHDN and FVKESK. The trim removed 7 bases at V and 7 bases at J, leaving 5 bases unmatched. The CDR3 bases are TGTGCCAGCAAGGGGACAGGGGGCTGGGAGCAGTACTTC. Its protein product is CASKGTGGWEQYF. The variable domain in full, with the rest retrieved from reference TRBV14 and TRBJ2-7, is EAGVTQFPSHSVIEKGQTVTLRCDPISGHDNLYWYRRVMGKEIKFLLHFVKESKQDESGMPNNRFLAERTGGTYSTLKVQPAELEDSGVYFCASKGTGGWEQYFGPGTRLTVT.

The V gene is TRBV5-1, the J gene TRBJ2-7; no firm D call. CDR1 SGHRS and CDR2 YFSETQ come from the germline V gene. The CDR3 covers 18 residues. Trimming left V 3 bases short and J 3 bases short, with 25 bases between. The CDR3: CASSSTASFAAVGYEQYF. The CDR3 region has the DNA TGCGCCAGCAGCTCAACCGCCTCTTTCGCTGCGGTGGGCTACGAGCAGTACTTC.